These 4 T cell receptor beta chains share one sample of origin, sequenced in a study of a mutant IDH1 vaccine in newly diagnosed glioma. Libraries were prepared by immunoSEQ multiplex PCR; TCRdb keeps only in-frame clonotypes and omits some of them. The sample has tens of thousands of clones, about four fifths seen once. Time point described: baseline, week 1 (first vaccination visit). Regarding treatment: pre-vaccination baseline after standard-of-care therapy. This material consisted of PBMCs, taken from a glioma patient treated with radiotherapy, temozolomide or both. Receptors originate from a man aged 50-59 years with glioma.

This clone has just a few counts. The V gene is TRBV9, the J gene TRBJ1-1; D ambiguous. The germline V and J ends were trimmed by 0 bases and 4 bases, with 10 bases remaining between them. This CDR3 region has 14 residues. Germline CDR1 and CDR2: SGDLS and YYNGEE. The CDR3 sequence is CASSVDPGGTEAFF. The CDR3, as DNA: TGTGCCAGCAGCGTAGATCCCGGTGGCACTGAAGCTTTCTTT.

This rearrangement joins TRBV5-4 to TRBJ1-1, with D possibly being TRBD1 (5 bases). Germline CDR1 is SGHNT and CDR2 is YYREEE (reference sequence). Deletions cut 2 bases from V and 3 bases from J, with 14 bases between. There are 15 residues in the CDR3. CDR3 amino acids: CASSLNLGGYTEAFF. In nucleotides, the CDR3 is TGTGCCAGCAGCTTAAACCTGGGGGGATACACTGAAGCTTTCTTT.

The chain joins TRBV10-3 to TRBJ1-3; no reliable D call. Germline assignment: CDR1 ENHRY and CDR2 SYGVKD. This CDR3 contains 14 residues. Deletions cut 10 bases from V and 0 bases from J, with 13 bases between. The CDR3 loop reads CATHLGDSGNTIYF. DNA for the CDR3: TGTGCCACACACCTCGGGGACTCTGGAAACACCATATATTTT.

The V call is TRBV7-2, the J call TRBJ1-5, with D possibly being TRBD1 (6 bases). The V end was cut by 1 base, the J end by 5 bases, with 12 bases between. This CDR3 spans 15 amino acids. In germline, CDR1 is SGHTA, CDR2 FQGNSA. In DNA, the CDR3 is TGTGCCAGCAGCTTAGTGCAGGGGCGGTATCAGCCCCAGCATTTT. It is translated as CASSLVQGRYQPQHF.